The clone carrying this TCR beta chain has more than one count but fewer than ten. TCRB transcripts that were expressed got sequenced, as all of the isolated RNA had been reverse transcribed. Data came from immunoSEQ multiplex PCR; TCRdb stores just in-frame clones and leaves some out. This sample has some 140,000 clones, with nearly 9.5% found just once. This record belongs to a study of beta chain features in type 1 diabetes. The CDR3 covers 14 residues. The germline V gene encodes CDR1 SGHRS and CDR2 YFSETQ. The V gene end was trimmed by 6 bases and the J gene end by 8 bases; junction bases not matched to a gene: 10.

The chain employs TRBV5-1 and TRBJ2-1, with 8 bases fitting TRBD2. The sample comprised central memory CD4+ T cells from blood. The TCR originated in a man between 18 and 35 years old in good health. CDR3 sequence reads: CASTVGGGPDEQFF. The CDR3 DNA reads TGCGCCAGCACGGTTGGCGGGGGGCCGGATGAGCAGTTCTTC.